This T cell receptor (beta chain) was recovered during a study of control samples from healthy donors and cancer patients. Sequencing used immunoSEQ multiplex PCR; TCRdb keeps in-frame clones, though not all of them. The sample table sets out fewer than 200,000 clones. The sequence was obtained from a woman under 40 in good health. Sample: blood.

CDR3 bases: TGCGCCAGCAGCTTGGACGGGATGATCACTGAAGCTTTCTTT. It yields the protein CASSLDGMITEAFF. V gene TRBV5-1 combines with J gene TRBJ1-1; D gene uncertain. Between the trimmed V and J ends, which lost 0 bases and 4 bases, there was a span of 10 bases. CDR1 is SGHRS and CDR2 is YFSETQ in the germline V gene. The CDR3 length is 14 residues.